Listed below are T cell receptor beta chains from one sample, sequenced in a study of regulatory T cells in long-lasting Graves disease. From the multiplex PCR reads, TCRdb called clonotypes with MiXCR, one entry per CDR3 protein. The sample includes over 300,000 distinct CDR3 sequences, about 16% of them seen just once. Sequenced here: peripheral blood mononuclear cells (PBMCs), sampled at new diagnosis, from a patient treated with antithyroid drugs. Source of these receptors: a female donor with Graves disease. Both conserved end residues are part of each CDR3. D genes are given only for firm matches. Each size is how often the clone was seen (once, few, many) or a class if it is expanded.

D,J,V,size,CDR3,DNA
NA,TRBJ2-1,TRBV7-2,many,CASSLSTTYNEQFF,TGTGCCAGCAGCTTATCTACTACTTACAATGAGCAGTTCTTC
NA,TRBJ2-3,TRBV7-3,many,CASSLKGGTPSDTQYF,TGTGCCAGCAGCTTAAAGGGCGGGACCCCTTCAGATACACAGTATTTT
TRBD1,TRBJ1-1,TRBV6-1,many,CASSLTGTGGIRYTEAFF,TGTGCCAGCAGTCTTACCGGGACAGGGGGCATTAGGTACACTGAAGCTTTCTTT
NA,TRBJ2-5,TRBV6-6,many,CASSYSRAEVRETQYF,TGTGCCAGCAGTTACTCGAGGGCGGAAGTGAGGGAGACCCAGTACTTC
TRBD1,TRBJ1-4,TRBV4-3,many,CASSQDRTGGEKLFF,TGCGCCAGCAGCCAAGATAGGACAGGGGGTGAAAAACTGTTTTTT
TRBD1,TRBJ2-1,TRBV19,few,CASSSRQGVESYNEQFF,TGTGCCAGTAGTTCAAGACAGGGCGTAGAGTCCTACAATGAGCAGTTCTTC
TRBD1,TRBJ2-7,TRBV2,many,CASRDRGPYEQYF,TGTGCCAGCAGGGACAGGGGGCCTTACGAGCAGTACTTC
TRBD1,TRBJ2-7,TRBV27,many,CASSPWRTGSTYEQYF,TGTGCCAGCAGTCCCTGGCGGACAGGCTCGACTTACGAGCAGTACTTC
TRBD2,TRBJ2-3,TRBV7-2,many,CASSLTSRITDTQYF,TGTGCCAGCAGCTTGACTAGCAGAATCACAGATACGCAGTATTTT
NA,TRBJ1-1,TRBV2,many,CASRTDFTEAFF,TGTGCCAGCAGAACCGACTTCACTGAAGCTTTCTTT
NA,TRBJ2-3,TRBV7-3,many,CASSLTADRTDTQYF,TGTGCCAGCAGCTTAACGGCGGACCGCACAGATACGCAGTATTTT
NA,TRBJ2-7,TRBV7-2,many,CASSSQAADYEQYF,TGTGCCAGCAGCTCGCAGGCCGCGGACTACGAGCAGTACTTC